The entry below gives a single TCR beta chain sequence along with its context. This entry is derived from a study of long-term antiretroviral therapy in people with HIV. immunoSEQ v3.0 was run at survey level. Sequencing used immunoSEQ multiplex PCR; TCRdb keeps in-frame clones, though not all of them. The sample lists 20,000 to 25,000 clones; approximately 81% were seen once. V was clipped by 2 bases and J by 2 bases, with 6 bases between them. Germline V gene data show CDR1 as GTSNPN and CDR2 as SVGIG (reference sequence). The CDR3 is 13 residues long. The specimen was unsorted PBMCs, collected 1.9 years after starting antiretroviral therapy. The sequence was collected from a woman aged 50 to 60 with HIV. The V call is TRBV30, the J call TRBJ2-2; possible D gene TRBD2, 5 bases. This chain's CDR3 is CAWSLANTGELFF. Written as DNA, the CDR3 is TGTGCCTGGAGTCTAGCAAACACCGGGGAGCTGTTTTTT.